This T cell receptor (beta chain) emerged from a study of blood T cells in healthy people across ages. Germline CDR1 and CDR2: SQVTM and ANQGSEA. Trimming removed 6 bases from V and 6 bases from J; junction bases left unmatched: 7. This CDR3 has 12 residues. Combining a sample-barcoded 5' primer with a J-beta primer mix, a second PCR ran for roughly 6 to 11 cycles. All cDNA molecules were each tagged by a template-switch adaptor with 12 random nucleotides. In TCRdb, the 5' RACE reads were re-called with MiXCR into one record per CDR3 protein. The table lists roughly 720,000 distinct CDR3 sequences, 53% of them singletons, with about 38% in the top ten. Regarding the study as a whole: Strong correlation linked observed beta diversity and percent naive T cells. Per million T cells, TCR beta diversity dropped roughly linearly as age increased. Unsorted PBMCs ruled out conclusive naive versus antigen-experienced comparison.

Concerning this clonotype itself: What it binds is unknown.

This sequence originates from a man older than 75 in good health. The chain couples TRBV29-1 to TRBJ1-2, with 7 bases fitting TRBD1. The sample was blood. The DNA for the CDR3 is TGCAGCGTCGAACGGACAGGTGATGGCTACACCTTC. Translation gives CSVERTGDGYTF. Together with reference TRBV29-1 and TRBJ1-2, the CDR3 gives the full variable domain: SAVISQKPSRDICQRGTSLTIQCQVDSQVTMMFWYRQQPGQSLTLIATANQGSEATYESGFVIDKFPISRPNLTFSTLTVSNMSPEDSSIYLCSVERTGDGYTFGSGTRLTVV.